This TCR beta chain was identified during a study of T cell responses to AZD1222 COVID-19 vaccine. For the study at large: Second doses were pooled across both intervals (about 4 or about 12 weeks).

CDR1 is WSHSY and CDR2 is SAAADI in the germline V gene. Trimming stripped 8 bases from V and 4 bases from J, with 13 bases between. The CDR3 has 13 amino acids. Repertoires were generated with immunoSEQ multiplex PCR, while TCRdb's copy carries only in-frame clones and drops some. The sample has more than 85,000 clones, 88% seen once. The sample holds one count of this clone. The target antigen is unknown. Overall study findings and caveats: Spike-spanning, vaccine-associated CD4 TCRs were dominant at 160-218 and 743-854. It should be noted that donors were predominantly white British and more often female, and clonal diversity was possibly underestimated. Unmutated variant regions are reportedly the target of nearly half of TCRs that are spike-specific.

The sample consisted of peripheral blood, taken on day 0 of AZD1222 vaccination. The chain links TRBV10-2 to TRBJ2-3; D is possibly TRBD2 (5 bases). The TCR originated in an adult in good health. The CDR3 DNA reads TGCGCCAGCGGGAGAAGCGTTGCAGATACGCAGTATTTT. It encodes CASGRSVADTQYF.